This is a list of T cell receptor beta chains from one sample in a study of early T cells in non-severe SARS-CoV-2 infection. TCRdb redid the calling of the 5' RACE reads with MiXCR, one entry per CDR3 protein. Altogether 20,000 to 25,000 distinct CDR3 sequences are present, about 5% being singletons, with the ten largest covering around 4%. Sequencing input: whole blood. Receptors were obtained from an adult who was a healthcare worker with PCR-confirmed SARS-CoV-2 infection or an uninfected control (not recorded which). Both conserved end residues are part of each CDR3. D genes are given only for firm matches. Rows may omit the clone size; those that give it use once, few, many or a size class.

d_gene | j_gene | v_gene | abundance | len | CDR3nt | CDR3aa
TRBD2 | TRBJ2-3 | TRBV10-3 | - | 15 | TGTGCCATCAGACGGACTAGCGGGGGGATAGATACGCAGTATTTT | CAIRRTSGGIDTQYF
- | TRBJ2-5 | TRBV5-4 | many | 14 | TGTGCCAGCAGCTTGGGCGTGGGGAAAGAGACCCAGTACTTC | CASSLGVGKETQYF
TRBD1 | TRBJ1-5 | TRBV6-2/TRBV6-3 | many | 16 | TGTGCCAGCAGCCTCCGGGACAGGGGTAGCAATCAGCCCCAGCATTTT | CASSLRDRGSNQPQHF
- | TRBJ2-6 | TRBV18 | many | 17 | TGTGCCAGCTCTCCGGGGTCAGGGGCCCGCTCGAACGGCGTCCTGACTTTC | CASSPGSGARSNGVLTF
TRBD1 | TRBJ1-1 | TRBV2 | many | 14 | TGTGCCAGCAGGACTGACAGGGGAAACACTGAAGCTTTCTTT | CASRTDRGNTEAFF
- | TRBJ2-1 | TRBV5-4 | many | 12 | TGTGCCAGCAGCTCGGATCGGAATGAGCAGTTCTTC | CASSSDRNEQFF
TRBD2 | TRBJ2-5 | TRBV7-9 | many | 15 | TGTGCCAGCCTTACTAGCGGGGGGAGCCAAGAGACCCAGTACTTC | CASLTSGGSQETQYF
TRBD1 | TRBJ2-3 | TRBV7-6 | - | 17 | TGTGCCAGCAGCCCCTCCCCGGGACAGGGCTTCACAGATACGCAGTATTTT | CASSPSPGQGFTDTQYF
- | TRBJ2-3 | TRBV7-9 | many | 15 | TGTGCCAGCAGCTTAGCGTCGATTAGCACAGATACGCAGTATTTT | CASSLASISTDTQYF
- | TRBJ2-7 | TRBV20-1 | few | 14 | TGCAGTGCTAGAGATCGTGATACCCTCTACGAGCAGTACTTC | CSARDRDTLYEQYF
- | TRBJ1-6 | TRBV20-1 | many | 14 | TGCAGTGCTAGAGATCAGATGAGTTATTCACCCCTCCACTTT | CSARDQMSYSPLHF
TRBD1 | TRBJ1-2 | TRBV10-3 | few | 14 | TGTGCCATAACCCGGGACAGGATGGGCTATGGCTACACCTTC | CAITRDRMGYGYTF
- | TRBJ2-3 | TRBV20-1 | medium-sized | 13 | TGCAGTGCCCCAGCGGTCGACACAGATACGCAGTATTTT | CSAPAVDTDTQYF
- | TRBJ2-2 | TRBV10-3 | - | 16 | - | CAISTGGTANPGSCFF
TRBD1 | TRBJ1-1 | TRBV15 | many | 16 | TGTGCCACCAGCAGAGATGGACAGGGGAGCGTCACTGAAGCTTTCTTT | CATSRDGQGSVTEAFF
TRBD1 | TRBJ2-2 | TRBV7-9 | few | 17 | TGTGCCAGCAGCCCCGCCGGGGACAGCCAGAACACCGGGGAGCTGTTTTTT | CASSPAGDSQNTGELFF
- | TRBJ2-1 | TRBV11-3 | - | 14 | TGTGCCAGCAGCTTAGAAGGGTCCTACAATGAGCAGTTCTTC | CASSLEGSYNEQFF
TRBD1 | TRBJ2-3 | TRBV11-2 | many | 15 | TGTGCCAGCAGCTTTGGGACAGACCGCACAGATACGCAGTATTTT | CASSFGTDRTDTQYF
- | TRBJ1-4 | TRBV7-8 | - | 14 | TGTGCCAGCAGCTTAATTGGGGCGGCAGAAAAACTGTTTTTT | CASSLIGAAEKLFF
TRBD2 | TRBJ2-3 | TRBV6-2/TRBV6-3 | many | 17 | TGTGCCAGCAGTTACCGGGGACTAGAAGAGGGCACAGATACGCAGTATTTT | CASSYRGLEEGTDTQYF
- | TRBJ2-3 | TRBV6-2/TRBV6-3 | many | 12 | TGTGCCAGCAGTTACTCCCCAGATACGCAGTATTTT | CASSYSPDTQYF
- | TRBJ2-1 | TRBV7-6 | many | 14 | TGTGCCAGCAGCTTAGCCCTGAACTACAATGAGCAGTTCTTC | CASSLALNYNEQFF
- | TRBJ2-4 | TRBV12-3/TRBV12-4 | - | 14 | TGTGCCAGCAGCCCGGGACCGAGATGGAACATTCAGTACTTC | CASSPGPRWNIQYF
TRBD2 | TRBJ2-3 | TRBV5-8 | many | 15 | TGTGCCAGCAGCCGGGGACTAGCGGGGTCGCATACGCAGTATTTT | CASSRGLAGSHTQYF